Presented here are 3 T cell receptor beta chains from one specimen sequenced in a study of T cell repertoires in cytomegalovirus infection. TCRdb re-analysed the reads in MiXCR, keeping a single row per CDR3 protein. The table shows 150,000 to 200,000 distinct CDR3 sequences, with more than 9% occurring only once. The sequencing input was PBMCs. The receptors here all came from a human donor in good health (CMV status not recorded). Some clones in this sample may be carry-over from other donors' samples.

This clonotype was recorded many times. The rearrangement links TRBV7-6 to TRBJ2-1, with D unresolved. The length of the CDR3 is 13 residues. Trimming pared 4 bases from V and 5 bases from J, leaving 9 bases between. Per the germline V gene, CDR1 is SGHVS and CDR2 is FNYEAQ. The CDR3 bases are TGTGCCAGCAGCTCTCGACTGGACAATGAGCAGTTCTTC. It specifies CASSSRLDNEQFF.

This clonotype was observed a few times. The chain couples TRBV5-1 to TRBJ1-3; no clear D gene. Trimming took 4 bases from V and 2 from J, leaving 16 bases between them. This CDR3 has 16 residues. Looked up from germline, CDR1 is SGHRS and CDR2 is YFSETQ. CDR3 DNA: TGCGCCAGCAGCCCCCAGTCAATCCAAACTGGAAACACCATATATTTT. Amino acids: CASSPQSIQTGNTIYF.

The sample holds a few counts of this clonotype. V is TRBV24-1 and J is TRBJ2-5; 7 nucleotides align to TRBD2. The V and J ends lost 4 bases and 3 bases, in that order; junction bases with no gene match: 4. CDR1 is KGHDR and CDR2 is SFDVKD in the germline V gene. The CDR3 length is 14 residues. The CDR3: CATSDPGGKETQYF. The DNA for the CDR3 is TGTGCCACCAGTGACCCGGGGGGAAAAGAGACCCAGTACTTC.